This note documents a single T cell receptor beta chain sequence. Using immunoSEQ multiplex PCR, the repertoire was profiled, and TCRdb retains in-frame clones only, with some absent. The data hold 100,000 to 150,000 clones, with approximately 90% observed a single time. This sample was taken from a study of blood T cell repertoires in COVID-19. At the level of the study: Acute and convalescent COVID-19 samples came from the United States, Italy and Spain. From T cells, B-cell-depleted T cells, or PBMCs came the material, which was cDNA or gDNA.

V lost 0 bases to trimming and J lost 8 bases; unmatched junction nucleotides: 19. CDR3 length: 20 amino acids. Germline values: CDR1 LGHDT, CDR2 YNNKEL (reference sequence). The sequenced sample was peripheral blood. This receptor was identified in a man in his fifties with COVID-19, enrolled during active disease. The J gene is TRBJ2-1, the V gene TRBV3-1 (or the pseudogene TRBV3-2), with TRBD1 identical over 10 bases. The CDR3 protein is CASSQDPGGIRQGAKDEQFF. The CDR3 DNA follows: TGTGCCAGCAGCCAAGACCCCGGGGGGATACGACAGGGGGCTAAAGATGAGCAGTTCTTC.